This T cell receptor (beta chain) was sequenced for a study of vaccination and CD4 T cells after COVID-19 (dated 2022 in TCRdb). Background for the entire study: The convalescent cohort included six males and four females, with two Hispanic individuals, seven Caucasians, two Asians and one multiracial person. As controls, cultures received a CEFX viral epitope pool (the positive control), an HIV-1 Nef peptide pool (the negative control), or no peptide at all. In 10 COVID-19 convalescent patients and a handful of infection-naive healthy vaccine recipients, the spike-specific CD4+ TCR repertoire before mRNA vaccination was compared with the repertoire after mRNA vaccination. Post-COVID blood samples were collected from convalescent patients a median of around 96 days after diagnosis, with a range of about 30 to 161 days. For stimulating the cultures, overlapping spike peptide pools were used, derived from SARS-CoV-2 as well as from the common cold coronaviruses HCoV-NL63, HCoV-OC43 and HCoV-229E. Participants got two doses of the Pfizer-BioNTech BNT162b2 vaccine (n=8) or two doses of the Moderna mRNA-1273 vaccine (n=2). Post-vaccine blood samples were collected a median of about 11 weeks after the second vaccine dose, ranging from roughly 13 to 250 days.

Per the publication, the treatment or condition label means: approximately nine-day PBMC culture with coronavirus spike peptide pools or control peptides (ViraFEST assay). The study used the ViraFEST assay, which expanded antigen-specific T cells with peptide pools and then identified expanded clonotypes by TCR sequencing. Healthy vaccine recipients had no prior SARS-CoV-2 infection, confirmed by negative nucleocapsid antibody tests before and after vaccination. Each well held two million PBMCs cultured with 10 ug/ml peptide pools in IMDM containing approximately 5% human AB serum and around 10 IU/ml IL-2. On days 3 and 7, half of the culture medium was replaced with fresh IL-2-containing medium. CD4+ T cells were isolated after roughly nine days of culture through negative selection using the EasySep CD4+ T cell isolation kit. Ficoll-Paque Plus gradient centrifugation was used to isolate PBMCs from whole blood, and the isolated PBMCs were then either used fresh or cryopreserved at -140C. Culture conditions were generally each tested in triplicate wells.

Library method: PCR. At the Johns Hopkins FTIC core, DNA from the cultured CD4+ T cells underwent TCR sequencing with the Oncomine TCR Beta short-read assay. The QIAamp micro DNA kit was used to extract genomic DNA from the cultured CD4+ T cells. The Oncomine TCR Beta libraries from cultured CD4+ T cells were pooled using unique dual indexes and then sequenced on an Illumina iSeq 100. In the source study's methods: Non-productive sequences were removed, and CDR3s that did not start with C, did not end with F or W, or were shorter than 7 amino acids were discarded. Antigen-specific clonotypes were identified using the MANAFEST web application through comparison of peptide-stimulated wells with reference and other culture wells. For a clone to be called positive, the clone needed an FDR below 0.05, an odds ratio above 5, and a productive frequency above 0.1% in at least two of three replicate wells. A clonotype counted as cross-reactive if it showed significant expansion both in the SARS-CoV-2 spike wells and in at least one common cold coronavirus spike condition. Using R version 3.6.1, CDR3 homology was evaluated through Levenshtein distances (stringdist) along with unrooted phylogenetic trees (ape). In-frame beta chains were kept once TCRdb had trimmed the public reads at Q25 with fastp and called clones with MiXCR. CDR3 protein duplicates are merged, each entry listing the most common genes and DNA. Here the V and J calls rest on TCRdb's processing, not on the authors' analysis. In this sample the table shows roughly 12,000 distinct CDR3 sequences, about a third of which occur a single time. The ten largest make up 30% to 40% of the sample.

Measured from the cysteine to the phenylalanine, the CDR3 is 15 residues long. Only the CDR3 region is kept as DNA, spanning 45 bases read in frame from base 1. This clonotype appeared a few times. This clone's antigen is unknown. A read error may account for a junction end that differs from germline. The paper as a whole reports these results and caveats: Of the vaccine-specific clones found in convalescent patients, nearly all (304 of 307) were mono-reactive for SARS-CoV-2 spike instead of being cross-reactive with common cold coronaviruses. Among convalescent patients, a median about 86% of the SARS-CoV-2-reactive clones seen after vaccination appeared only after vaccination, which suggests priming specific to the vaccine. The study included relatively few convalescent patients and did not analyze early timepoints after natural infection. The median number of SARS-CoV-2-reactive clonotypes rose from roughly 20 after infection to roughly 38 after vaccination, but the change was not significant.

This material consisted of CD4+ T cells from blood, cultured in vitro, taken before SARS-CoV-2 vaccination. The receptor chain draws on TRBV5-3 and TRBJ2-5, with 9 bases in between that match TRBD2. TRBV5-3 falls under the ORF class, with uncertain function. The TCR originated in a human donor who received a COVID-19 vaccine. The CDR3 protein: CASSLGSGGEETQYF. In nucleotide form, the sequence is TGTGCCAGCAGCTTAGGTAGCGGGGGAGAAGAGACCCAGTACTTC.